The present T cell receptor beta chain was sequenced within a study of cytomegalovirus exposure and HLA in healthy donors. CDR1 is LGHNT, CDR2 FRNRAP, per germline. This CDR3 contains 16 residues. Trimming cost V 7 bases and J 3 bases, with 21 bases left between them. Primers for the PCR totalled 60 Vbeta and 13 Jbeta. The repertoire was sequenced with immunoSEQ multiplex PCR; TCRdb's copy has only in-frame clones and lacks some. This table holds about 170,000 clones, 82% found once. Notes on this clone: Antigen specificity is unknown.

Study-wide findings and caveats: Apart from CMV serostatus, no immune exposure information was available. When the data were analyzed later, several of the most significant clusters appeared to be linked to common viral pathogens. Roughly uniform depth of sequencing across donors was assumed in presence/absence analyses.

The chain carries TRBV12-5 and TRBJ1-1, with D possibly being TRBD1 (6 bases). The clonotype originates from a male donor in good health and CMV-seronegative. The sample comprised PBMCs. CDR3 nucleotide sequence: TGTGCTAGTGCTCTCCCCCTGGGGGGGCCGGACACTGAAGCTTTCTTT. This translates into CASALPLGGPDTEAFF.